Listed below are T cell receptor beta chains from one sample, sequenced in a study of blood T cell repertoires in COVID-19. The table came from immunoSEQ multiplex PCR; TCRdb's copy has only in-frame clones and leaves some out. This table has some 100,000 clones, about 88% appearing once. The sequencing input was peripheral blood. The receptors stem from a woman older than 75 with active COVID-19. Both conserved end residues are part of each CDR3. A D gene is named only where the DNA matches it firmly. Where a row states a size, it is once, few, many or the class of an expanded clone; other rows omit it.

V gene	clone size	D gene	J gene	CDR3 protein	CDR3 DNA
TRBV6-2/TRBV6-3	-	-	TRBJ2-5	CASSYRANQETQYF	TGTGCCAGCAGTTACAGAGCTAACCAAGAGACCCAGTACTTC
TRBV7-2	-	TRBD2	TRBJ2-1	CASRPSGGGGRSYNEQFF	TGTGCCAGCAGACCCAGCGGGGGGGGCGGGCGATCCTACAATGAGCAGTTCTTC
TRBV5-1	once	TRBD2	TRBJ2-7	CASRNMRTSGNEQYF	TGCGCCAGCAGAAATATGCGGACTAGCGGAAACGAGCAGTACTTC
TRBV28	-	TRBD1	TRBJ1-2	CASSGTGTGVSYYGYTF	TGTGCCAGCAGTGGTACCGGGACAGGGGTTTCGTACTATGGCTACACCTTC
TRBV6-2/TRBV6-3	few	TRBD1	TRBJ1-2	CASSYGGQGSPGTF	TGTGCCAGCAGTTACGGGGGACAGGGGAGCCCCGGCACCTTC
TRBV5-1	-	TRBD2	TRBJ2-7	CASSLAPSGSGEQYF	TGCGCCAGCAGCTTGGCTCCTAGCGGGAGTGGCGAGCAGTACTTC
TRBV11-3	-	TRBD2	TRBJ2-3	CASSLGLAGGWPTDTQYF	TGTGCCAGCAGCCTGGGACTAGCGGGAGGTTGGCCCACAGATACGCAGTATTTT
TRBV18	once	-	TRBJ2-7	CASSPHGDSYEQYF	TGTGCCAGCTCACCACATGGAGATTCCTACGAGCAGTACTTC
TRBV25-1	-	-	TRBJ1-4	CASSEHLGGGNEKLFF	TGTGCCAGCAGTGAACATCTTGGGGGGGGGAATGAAAAACTGTTTTTT
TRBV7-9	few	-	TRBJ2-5	CASSSDNAETQYF	TGTGCCAGCAGCTCGGACAATGCGGAGACCCAGTACTTC
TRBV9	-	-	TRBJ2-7	CASSADSDSYEQYF	TGTGCCAGCAGCGCCGACAGTGACTCCTACGAGCAGTACTTC
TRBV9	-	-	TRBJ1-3	CASSSRAGDGNTIYF	TGTGCCAGCAGCAGTCGCGCAGGGGACGGAAACACCATATATTTT
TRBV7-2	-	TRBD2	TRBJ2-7	CASSLVAGGTYEQYF	TGTGCCAGCAGCTTAGTGGCGGGAGGGACCTACGAGCAGTACTTC
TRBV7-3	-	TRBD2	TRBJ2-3	CASSLEGGSWDTQYF	TGTGCCAGCAGCTTAGAGGGCGGGAGCTGGGATACGCAGTATTTT
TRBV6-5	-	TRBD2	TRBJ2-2	CASSSTSGNTGELFF	TGTGCCAGCAGCTCAACTAGCGGAAACACCGGGGAGCTGTTTTTT
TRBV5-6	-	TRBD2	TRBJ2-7	CASSLEVSGSPYEQYF	TGTGCCAGCAGCTTGGAAGTTAGCGGGAGCCCATACGAGCAGTACTTC
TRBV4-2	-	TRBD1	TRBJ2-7	CASSQTWDRGKEQYF	TGTGCCAGCAGCCAAACGTGGGACAGGGGGAAAGAGCAGTACTTC
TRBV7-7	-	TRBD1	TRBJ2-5	CASSLGTGGRWVGETQYF	TGTGCCAGCAGCTTAGGGACAGGGGGCCGCTGGGTGGGCGAGACCCAGTACTTC
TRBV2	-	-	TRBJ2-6	CASSEDRSGANVLTF	TGTGCCAGCAGTGAAGACAGGTCGGGGGCCAACGTCCTGACTTTC
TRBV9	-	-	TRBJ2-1	CASSTSGAMNEQFF	TGTGCCAGCAGCACCAGCGGCGCGATGAATGAGCAGTTCTTC
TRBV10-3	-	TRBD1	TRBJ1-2	CAITLDRGVYGYTF	TGTGCCATCACCCTGGACAGGGGAGTCTATGGCTACACCTTC
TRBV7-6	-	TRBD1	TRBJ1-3	CASSLGTGESGNTIYF	TGTGCCAGCAGCTTAGGGACAGGGGAATCTGGAAACACCATATATTTT
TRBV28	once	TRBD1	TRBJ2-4	CASSLGQGGEYF	TGTGCCAGCAGTTTGGGACAGGGGGGAGAGTACTTC
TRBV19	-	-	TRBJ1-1	CASSPSSTKMNTEAFF	TGTGCCAGTTCCCCCTCATCCACTAAAATGAACACTGAAGCTTTCTTT
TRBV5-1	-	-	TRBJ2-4	CASSFYSFDQGNIQYF	TGCGCCAGCAGCTTCTATTCCTTCGATCAGGGGAACATTCAGTACTTC
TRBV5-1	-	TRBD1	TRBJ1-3	CASSNGQGANTIYF	TGCGCCAGCAGCAACGGACAGGGGGCAAACACCATATATTTT